The next 20 T cell receptor beta chains were all read from a single sample in a study of control samples from healthy donors and cancer patients. Clones were sequenced by immunoSEQ multiplex PCR, and TCRdb holds only the in-frame ones, with some missing. The table includes approximately 170,000 clones, roughly 89% detected once. Sequencing was carried out using blood. The source is a woman under 40 in good health.

The V and J genes are TRBV4-3 and TRBJ2-7; no firm D call. CDR1 is LGHNA, CDR2 YSLEER, per germline. This CDR3 region has 14 residues. V gave up 2 bases and J gave up 2 bases, with 10 bases separating them. The CDR3 DNA reads as TGCGCCAGCAGCCAACAGGCAGGCGCCTACGAGCAGTACTTC. Protein: CASSQQAGAYEQYF.

The gene calls are TRBV7-9 and TRBJ2-1; perhaps TRBD1 as D (5 bases). This CDR3 spans 13 amino acids. CDR1 and CDR2 from the germline V gene are SEHNR and FQNEAQ (reference sequence). Trimming took 2 bases from V and 8 from J, leaving 10 bases between them. CDR3 DNA sequence: TGTGCCAGCAGCTTAATGCAGGGTTATGAGCAGTTCTTC. Its protein product is CASSLMQGYEQFF.

This clone was seen a single time. The chain employs TRBV7-8 and TRBJ1-3, with D unresolved. V lost 1 base to trimming and J lost 4 bases, with 14 bases between them. There are 16 residues in the CDR3. CDR1 is SGHVS and CDR2 is FQNEAQ in the germline V gene. The CDR3 sequence: CASSLEWGETGNTIYF. The CDR3 DNA sequence: TGTGCCAGCAGCTTAGAGTGGGGAGAGACAGGAAACACCATATATTTT. Supplemented by reference TRBV7-8 and TRBJ1-3, the full variable domain reads GAGVSQSPRYKVAKRGQDVALRCDPISGHVSLFWYQQALGQGPEFLTYFQNEAQLDKSGLPSDRFFAERPEGSVSTLKIQRTQQEDSAVYLCASSLEWGETGNTIYFGEGSWLTVV.

The chain combines TRBV29-1 with TRBJ1-3, with a weak D call TRBD1 (5 bases). Trimming removed 7 bases at V and 0 bases at J, with 13 bases between. Per germline, CDR1 SQVTM and CDR2 ANQGSEA. This CDR3 is built from 14 residues. CDR3 sequence (DNA): TGCAGCGCTGTGACAGCCAACTCTGGAAACACCATATATTTT. Residues: CSAVTANSGNTIYF.

The gene calls are TRBV6-5 and TRBJ1-1, with D perhaps matching TRBD1 (5 bases). The V end was cut by 6 bases, the J end by 6 bases, with 11 bases between. From germline, CDR1 is MNHEY and CDR2 SVGAGI. This CDR3 is built from 12 residues. The CDR3 is CASRPTAAEAFF. The CDR3 bases are TGTGCCAGCAGACCGACAGCCGCTGAAGCTTTCTTT.

CDR3 sequence reads: CAISGGGSSYNEQFF. CDR3 coding DNA: TGTGCCATCAGTGGTGGCGGAAGCTCCTACAATGAGCAGTTCTTC. The chain is built from TRBV10-3 and TRBJ2-1; D gene unclear. This CDR3 region has 15 residues. Germline V gene data show CDR1 as ENHRY and CDR2 as SYGVKD. V lost 4 bases and J 0 bases, leaving 10 bases between the germline ends.

The chain links TRBV13 to TRBJ2-7; D gene unclear. Germline V gene lookup returns CDR1 PRHDT and CDR2 FYEKMQ (reference sequence). The CDR3 extends over 12 amino acids. Trimming took 5 bases from V and 3 from J, leaving 8 bases between them. The CDR3 DNA reads TGTGCCAGCAGCCCCTTACTCTACGAGCAGTACTTC. This gives the protein CASSPLLYEQYF.

The gene calls are TRBV6-5 and TRBJ1-6, with 9 bases fitting TRBD1. The CDR3 has 16 residues. Germline lookup yields CDR1 MNHEY and CDR2 SVGAGI. Germline trimming cut 0 bases from V and 12 bases from J; bases unmatched to any gene: 9. CDR3 loop: CASSYSTGTGMGPLHF. For the CDR3, the DNA is TGTGCCAGCAGTTACTCGACCGGGACAGGGATGGGACCCCTCCACTTT.

The CDR3, as DNA: TGTGCCAGCAGCTCGTTACTAGCGGGATGGAGCACAGATACGCAGTATTTT. Amino acids: CASSSLLAGWSTDTQYF. The V and J genes are TRBV11-3 and TRBJ2-3; 10 bases align to TRBD2. V was pared by 4 bases and J by 0 bases, with 7 bases of the junction left unmatched. The CDR3 consists of 17 residues. Germline-derived CDR1 and CDR2 are SGHNT and YENEEA.

This clone was observed a single time. The chain employs TRBV19 and TRBJ2-7; no clear D gene. Trimming took 2 bases from V and 3 from J, leaving 11 bases between them. Germline CDR1 reads LNHDA; CDR2 reads SQIVND (reference sequence). The CDR3 has 14 amino acids. The CDR3 nucleotides read TGTGCCAGTAGTATATCGGGTGCCTACTACGAGCAGTACTTC. Its protein is CASSISGAYYEQYF.

The J gene is TRBJ1-1, the V gene TRBV6-2 or TRBV6-3; no clear D gene. The CDR3 loop spans 13 amino acids. CDR1 is MNHEY, CDR2 SVGEGT, per germline. V was trimmed by 2 bases and J by 3 bases, leaving 7 bases between them. The CDR3 loop is CASSYGGYTEAFF. CDR3 nucleotide sequence: TGTGCCAGCAGTTACGGTGGGTACACTGAAGCTTTCTTT.

The genes are TRBV24-1 and TRBJ1-6; maybe TRBD1 (6 bases). The CDR3 is 18 residues long. Trimming removed 2 bases at V and 0 bases at J, with 13 bases between. Germline V gene data show CDR1 as KGHDR and CDR2 as SFDVKD. The CDR3 DNA reads as TGTGCCACCAGTGATTCTCTGGGGGGCAGCTCCTATAATTCACCCCTCCACTTT. It specifies CATSDSLGGSSYNSPLHF.

V gene TRBV29-1 combines with J gene TRBJ2-2; 9 bases map to TRBD1. The CDR3 has 12 amino acids. V gave up 7 bases and J gave up 4 bases; unmatched junction bases: 1. Germline CDR1 and CDR2: SQVTM and ANQGSEA. The CDR3 is CSADRGTGELFF. CDR3 in DNA: TGCAGCGCGGACAGGGGCACCGGGGAGCTGTTTTTT.

The chain links TRBV18 to TRBJ2-1; 7 bases are a match to TRBD1. The CDR3 is 14 amino acids. The germline CDR1 and CDR2 sequences are KGHSH and LQKENI. With V trimmed by 0 bases and J by 6 bases, 2 bases remained unmatched. CDR3 protein: CASSPPQGPNEQFF. Written as DNA, the CDR3 is TGTGCCAGCTCACCACCACAGGGGCCCAATGAGCAGTTCTTC.

This chain connects TRBV3-1 (or the pseudogene TRBV3-2) to TRBJ1-5; possibly TRBD1 for D (5 bases). This CDR3 spans 16 amino acids. Germline V gene sequence: CDR1 LGHDT, CDR2 YNNKEL (reference sequence). Trimming took off 0 bases at V and 3 bases at J, with 12 bases between the two ends. CDR3 nucleotide sequence: TGTGCCAGCAGCCAAGATCGGGGGTCGGTCAATCAGCCCCAGCATTTT. This sequence encodes CASSQDRGSVNQPQHF.

This chain joins TRBV25-1 and TRBJ1-4; TRBD1 might be the D (5 bases). Germline CDR1 reads MGHDK; CDR2 reads SYGVNS. V lost 5 bases and J 8 bases, leaving 6 bases between the germline ends. The CDR3 runs to 11 residues. CDR3 region: CASSWGEKLFF. The CDR3 coding sequence is TGTGCCAGCAGTTGGGGGGAAAAACTGTTTTTT.

This clone was detected once. The J gene is TRBJ2-3, the V gene TRBV11-2, with D possibly TRBD1 on 7 matching bases. Trimming shortened V by 1 base and J by 2 bases, and 10 bases separated the two germline ends. CDR3 length equals 15 residues. CDR1 SGHAT and CDR2 FQNNGV come from the germline V gene. The CDR3 DNA follows: TGTGCCAGCAGCTTAGCGGAGGGGGCCACAGATACGCAGTATTTT. It specifies CASSLAEGATDTQYF. The full variable domain, completed using reference TRBV11-2 and TRBJ2-3, is EAGVAQSPRYKIIEKRQSVAFWCNPISGHATLYWYQQILGQGPKLLIQFQNNGVVDDSQLPKDRFSAERLKGVDSTLKIQPAKLEDSAVYLCASSLAEGATDTQYFGPGTRLTVL.

The chain is built from TRBV18 and TRBJ1-2; 8 bases align to TRBD1. The V and J ends lost 5 bases and 7 bases, in that order; junction bases with no gene match: 6. This CDR3 is built from 13 residues. CDR1 is KGHSH and CDR2 is LQKENI in the germline V gene. In nucleotides, the CDR3 is TGTGCCAGCTCAGCCCGACAGGGGCTTGGCTACACCTTC. Its translation: CASSARQGLGYTF.

In DNA form, the CDR3 reads TGTGCCAGCAGCTTAGGTAGGGAGAGCTCCTACAATGAGCAGTTCTTC. Protein sequence: CASSLGRESSYNEQFF. This rearrangement joins TRBV11-3 to TRBJ2-1, with D perhaps matching TRBD2 (5 bases). This CDR3 contains 16 residues. Germline-derived CDR1 and CDR2 are SGHNT and YENEEA. V was shortened by 1 base and J by 0 bases, with 10 bases between the two germline ends. Complete variable domain (other parts from reference TRBV11-3 and TRBJ2-1): EAGVVQSPRYKIIEKKQPVAFWCNPISGHNTLYWYLQNLGQGPELLIRYENEEAVDDSQLPKDRFSAERLKGVDSTLKIQPAELGDSAVYLCASSLGRESSYNEQFFGPGTRLTVL.

The table lists this clone with a few counts. The chain carries TRBV30 and TRBJ2-2; 9 bases map to TRBD1. CDR1 is GTSNPN and CDR2 is SVGIG in the germline V gene (reference sequence). The V and J ends lost 3 bases and 3 bases, in that order; junction bases with no gene match: 2. This CDR3 is built from 14 residues. The CDR3 sequence: CAWRTGGYTGELFF. The CDR3 DNA is TGTGCCTGGAGGACAGGGGGATACACCGGGGAGCTGTTTTTT.